This T cell receptor beta chain was identified during a study of cytomegalovirus exposure and HLA in healthy donors. Study-wide results and limits: Most TCRs appeared rarely, but some public TCRs recurred in many donors. The authors listed roughly 150 TCR beta chains as cytomegalovirus-associated. In an earlier analysis, in some 500 donors, most V segments appeared productive either ~90% or ~30% of the time.

Primers: 60 Vbeta forward and 13 Jbeta reverse. Source study methods: Roughly 10 million shared chains were among tens of millions of unique TCR beta chains counted in a later analysis. Sequenced by immunoSEQ multiplex PCR; TCRdb stores in-frame clones only, minus some. The DNA gave D and trimming, while V, J and clone size come from that table. The sample yields more than 95,000 clones, 75% to 85% seen once. The CDR3 totals 14 residues. Per germline, CDR1 MNHEY and CDR2 SMNVEV (reference sequence). V was cut by 6 bases and J by 2 bases, with 14 bases left in between. About this clone itself: Its target is not known.

V gene TRBV27 combines with J gene TRBJ2-7, with TRBD1 as a possible D gene (6 bases). Input material: PBMCs. This clonotype originated in a man aged 25 to 40 in good health and CMV-seronegative. CDR3 bases: TGTGCCAGCAGCCTCAGGGGACCCACCTACGAGCAGTACTTC. Protein product: CASSLRGPTYEQYF.